Following are 22 T cell receptor beta chains from one sample sequenced in a study of cytomegalovirus exposure and HLA in healthy donors. In the PCR, 60 Vbeta and 13 Jbeta primers were used. Produced via immunoSEQ multiplex PCR; TCRdb's table is partial and in-frame only. The sample includes about 98,000 clones, 74% seen only once; the top ten take under 2%. The specimen was PBMCs. These receptors all come from a male donor in good health and CMV-seronegative.

DNA of the CDR3: TGTGCCAGCAGTCACTCTAGGGGGACAGGAAACACCATATATTTT. It codes for CASSHSRGTGNTIYF. The chain joins TRBV27 to TRBJ1-3; a weak D match, TRBD1 (6 bases). Looked up from germline, CDR1 is MNHEY and CDR2 is SMNVEV (reference sequence). The length of the CDR3 is 15 residues. V lost 5 bases and J 4 bases, leaving 15 bases between the germline ends.

This rearrangement joins TRBV7-9 to TRBJ2-3, with D tentatively TRBD2 (6 bases). Trimming removed 4 bases at V and 0 bases at J, with 8 bases between. Germline values: CDR1 SEHNR, CDR2 FQNEAQ (reference sequence). The CDR3 spans 14 residues. The CDR3 reads CASSYGTSTDTQYF. CDR3 nucleotides: TGTGCCAGCAGCTACGGGACTAGCACAGATACGCAGTATTTT.

The J gene is TRBJ1-5, the V gene TRBV28; 8 nucleotides match TRBD1. V shed 2 bases, J shed 7 bases, and the junction held 4 bases outside the gene matches. The germline V gene has CDR1 MDHEN and CDR2 SYDVKM. This CDR3 region has 14 residues. The CDR3 is CASSLGQGGQPQHF. CDR3 sequence (DNA): TGTGCCAGCAGTTTAGGACAGGGTGGCCAGCCCCAGCATTTT.

This chain uses TRBV2 with TRBJ1-4; TRBD1 might be the D (6 bases). Per germline, CDR1 SNHLY and CDR2 FYNNEI. The CDR3 loop spans 14 amino acids. The V end was cut by 6 bases, the J end by 3 bases, with 11 bases between. The CDR3: CASSEQGSNEKLFF. The CDR3 bases are TGTGCCAGCAGCGAACAGGGCTCTAATGAAAAACTGTTTTTT.

V and J are TRBV2 and TRBJ1-4; the match to TRBD1 covers 10 bases. The CDR3 is 14 residues long. Germline CDR1 SNHLY, CDR2 FYNNEI. Trimming at V came to 6 bases and at J to 5 bases, leaving 3 bases not matched to a gene. The CDR3 DNA follows: TGTGCCAGCAGGACAGGGGGCCGAAATGAAAAACTGTTTTTT. Translated, it gives CASRTGGRNEKLFF.

The chain joins TRBV27 to TRBJ1-2, with D hard to call. V shed 4 bases and J shed 7 bases, with 10 bases lying between them. This CDR3 region has 12 residues. CDR1 is MNHEY, CDR2 SMNVEV, per germline (reference sequence). The CDR3 coding sequence is TGTGCCAGCAGTTCGCAGGCTGGTGGCTACACCTTC. It is translated as CASSSQAGGYTF.

The chain combines TRBV7-2 with TRBJ2-5; 15 nucleotides align to TRBD2. The CDR3 is 17 amino acids. CDR1 is SGHTA and CDR2 is FQGNSA in the germline V gene. The J segment lost 5 bases and the V segment lost 4 bases, leaving 8 bases of the junction unmatched. DNA of the CDR3: TGTGCCAGCAGCTCGCGACGGACTAGCGGGAGGGGGGAGACCCAGTACTTC. Translated: CASSSRRTSGRGETQYF.

Comments on this clone: One end of the junction is discordant with germline, which a read error may explain. This chain connects TRBV18 to TRBJ2-4; 7 bases line up with TRBD1. The CDR3 loop spans 15 amino acids. From germline, CDR1 is KGHSH and CDR2 LQKENI. This CDR3 reads CASSPPKGAARTLSF. The DNA for the CDR3 is TGTGCCAGCTCACCACCGAAGGGGGCTGCCAGGACTTTGTCATTC.

The chain links TRBV6-1 to TRBJ2-7; tentatively, D is TRBD1 (5 bases). This CDR3 is built from 12 residues. Per the germline V gene, CDR1 is MNHNS and CDR2 is SASEGT. Trimming left V 10 bases short and J 5 bases short, with 15 bases between. This chain's CDR3 is CAIVIGRDEQYF. The CDR3 region has the DNA TGTGCCATCGTTATCGGCAGGGACGAGCAGTACTTC.

This clone was seen more than once but under ten times. The rearrangement links TRBV5-4 to TRBJ2-7; 9 bases match TRBD2. After removal of 2 bases from V and 1 base from J, the junction contained 4 bases not matched to a gene. The length of the CDR3 is 15 residues. Germline V gives CDR1 SGHNT, CDR2 YYREEE (reference sequence). The chain's CDR3 is CASSFGLASSYEQYF. In DNA, the CDR3 is TGTGCCAGCAGCTTCGGACTAGCGTCTTCCTACGAGCAGTACTTC.

This chain uses TRBV7-9 with TRBJ1-1; 7 nucleotides agree with TRBD1. V dropped 5 bases and J dropped 2; count of bases not matched to a gene: 8. Germline CDR1 SEHNR, CDR2 FQNEAQ (reference sequence). The CDR3 contains 15 residues. Here the CDR3 DNA reads TGTGCCAGCAGCCCCCGGACAGGCGGCAACACTGAAGCTTTCTTT. It encodes CASSPRTGGNTEAFF.

The chain couples TRBV28 to TRBJ1-2, with TRBD1 matching over 7 bases. Germline V gives CDR1 MDHEN, CDR2 SYDVKM. CDR3 length: 15 amino acids. Losses at the gene ends were 1 base for V and 7 bases for J; bases not matched to a gene: 9. This chain's CDR3 is CASSLSGRGVRGYTF. CDR3 coding DNA: TGTGCCAGCAGTTTATCTGGCAGGGGGGTTCGTGGCTACACCTTC.

V usage is TRBV5-3 and J usage is TRBJ1-1; D uncertain. TRBV5-3 is flagged as an ORF with uncertain function. This CDR3 comprises 15 residues. Between the trimmed V and J ends, which lost 0 bases and 0 bases, there was a span of 9 bases. The CDR3 DNA follows: TGTGCCAGAAGCTTGGAATGGCAGATGAACACTGAAGCTTTCTTT. Protein sequence: CARSLEWQMNTEAFF.

The chain recombines TRBV7-6 with TRBJ2-2, with TRBD2 matching over 8 bases. V lost 1 base to trimming and J lost 1 base; unmatched junction nucleotides: 5. CDR1 is SGHVS and CDR2 is FNYEAQ in the germline V gene. The CDR3 covers 17 residues. Here the CDR3 DNA reads TGTGCCAGCAGCTTAGTGGGCAGCGGGGGGAACACCGGGGAGCTGTTTTTT. It is translated as CASSLVGSGGNTGELFF.

The rearrangement links TRBV11-3 to TRBJ2-1; 7 nucleotides match TRBD2. There are 14 residues in the CDR3. Germline CDR1 and CDR2: SGHNT and YENEEA. Trimming took 5 bases from V and 4 from J; bases not matched to a gene: 5. For the CDR3, the DNA is TGTGCCAGCAGCCTTAGCGGGCGTTACAATGAGCAGTTCTTC. The encoded protein is CASSLSGRYNEQFF. Filled out from reference TRBV11-3 and TRBJ2-1, the complete variable domain reads EAGVVQSPRYKIIEKKQPVAFWCNPISGHNTLYWYLQNLGQGPELLIRYENEEAVDDSQLPKDRFSAERLKGVDSTLKIQPAELGDSAVYLCASSLSGRYNEQFFGPGTRLTVL.

The CDR3 sequence is CASSSPGHLRSYNEQFF. The CDR3, as DNA: TGTGCCAGCAGCTCCCCGGGACATTTACGCTCCTACAATGAGCAGTTCTTC. The chain uses TRBV7-9 and TRBJ2-1; maybe TRBD1 (6 bases). The CDR3 contains 17 residues. V shed 4 bases and J shed 0 bases, with 16 bases lying between them. Germline V lookup: CDR1 SEHNR, CDR2 FQNEAQ (reference sequence). Using reference TRBV7-9 and TRBJ2-1 for the parts outside the CDR3, the full variable domain is DTGVSQNPRHKITKRGQNVTFRCDPISEHNRLYWYRQTLGQGPEFLTYFQNEAQLEKSRLLSDRFSAERPKGSFSTLEIQRTEQGDSAMYLCASSSPGHLRSYNEQFFGPGTRLTVL.

In its sample, this clone was seen once. V and J are TRBV27 and TRBJ2-7; TRBD2 might be the D (6 bases). Trimming removed 2 bases from V and 2 bases from J, with 16 bases in between. This CDR3 region has 16 residues. Looked up from germline, CDR1 is MNHEY and CDR2 is SMNVEV (reference sequence). In DNA, the CDR3 is TGTGCCAGCAGTTTAGCTGTAGCGGTGACAACCTACGAGCAGTACTTC. As protein: CASSLAVAVTTYEQYF.

This clone appeared once. This rearrangement joins TRBV10-3 to TRBJ2-7; 9 nucleotides match TRBD2. The CDR3 totals 12 residues. V dropped 8 bases and J dropped 4; count of bases not matched to a gene: 3. Per the germline V gene, CDR1 is ENHRY and CDR2 is SYGVKD. The CDR3 sequence is CAIGSGSYEQYF. The CDR3 coding sequence is TGTGCCATCGGTAGCGGGAGTTACGAGCAGTACTTC.

This rearrangement joins TRBV14 to TRBJ2-5, with D possibly being TRBD1 (6 bases). This CDR3 contains 16 residues. With 1 base removed from V and 6 bases from J, the gap between germline ends came to 18 bases. Germline CDR1 SGHDN, CDR2 FVKESK. The CDR3 loop is CASSQVHSGQGKTQYF. CDR3 nucleotides: TGTGCCAGCAGCCAAGTGCATTCAGGCCAGGGGAAGACCCAGTACTTC.

V usage is TRBV13 and J usage is TRBJ2-1, with TRBD2 identical over 8 bases. V was clipped by 2 bases and J by 4 bases; unmatched bases: 10. The CDR3 is 17 residues long. From germline, CDR1 is PRHDT and CDR2 FYEKMQ (reference sequence). CDR3 protein: CASSLPTGTRAYNEQFF. CDR3 coding DNA: TGTGCCAGCAGCTTACCAACCGGGACTAGAGCTTACAATGAGCAGTTCTTC.

V usage is TRBV28 and J usage is TRBJ2-7; 7 nucleotides match TRBD1. The CDR3 is made up of 12 amino acids. Germline trimming cut 8 bases from V and 7 bases from J; bases unmatched to any gene: 8. Germline CDR1 and CDR2: MDHEN and SYDVKM. The CDR3 region has the DNA TGTGCCAGCGGCGACAGGGTCGGGGAGCAGTACTTC. Residues: CASGDRVGEQYF.

The chain uses TRBV5-1 and TRBJ2-5; D is unclear. The germline V and J ends were trimmed by 2 bases and 2 bases, with 13 bases remaining between them. Germline V gives CDR1 SGHRS, CDR2 YFSETQ. The CDR3 is made up of 15 amino acids. CDR3 sequence: CASSFLFGEQETQYF. In nucleotides, the CDR3 is TGCGCCAGCAGCTTCTTGTTCGGAGAGCAAGAGACCCAGTACTTC.